These 22 T cell receptor beta chains were all obtained from the same sample, sequenced in a study of blood T cell repertoires in COVID-19. The assay was immunoSEQ multiplex PCR, and TCRdb's table has in-frame clones only and misses some. Of 150,000 to 200,000 clones listed, 80% to 85% are singletons. Sequencing was performed on peripheral blood. The receptors were sampled from a human donor with acute or convalescent COVID-19. The donor label of this sample is uncertain.

The chain couples TRBV19 to TRBJ1-1; 7 positions match TRBD1. The V and J ends lost 7 bases and 7 bases, in that order; junction bases with no gene match: 15. The CDR3 has 15 amino acids. CDR1 is LNHDA, CDR2 SQIVND, per germline (reference sequence). CDR3 sequence: CASIRGRTTGVEAFF. The CDR3 coding sequence is TGTGCCAGTATTAGGGGGCGGACAACGGGTGTTGAAGCTTTCTTT.

The chain has TRBV9 and TRBJ1-1; 7 bases match TRBD1. V trimming: 7 bases; J trimming: 2 bases; junction bases outside the gene matches: 2. Looked up from germline, CDR1 is SGDLS and CDR2 is YYNGEE. The CDR3 consists of 12 residues. The CDR3, as DNA: TGTGCCAGCGGGACAGCCAACACTGAAGCTTTCTTT. This translates into CASGTANTEAFF.

The J gene is TRBJ2-7, the V gene TRBV6-6, with 10 bases matching TRBD1. The length of the CDR3 is 14 residues. Germline V gene data show CDR1 as MNHNY and CDR2 as SVGAGI (reference sequence). Trimming at V came to 6 bases and at J to 3 bases, leaving 5 bases not matched to a gene. CDR3 sequence: CASRPGQGIYEQYF. For the CDR3, the DNA is TGTGCCAGCAGACCGGGACAGGGGATCTACGAGCAGTACTTC.

The chain uses TRBV7-2 and TRBJ1-2; D unclear. The germline V gene has CDR1 SGHTA and CDR2 FQGNSA. This CDR3 is 16 amino acids long. Trimming took 0 bases from V and 5 from J, leaving 16 bases between them. CDR3 in DNA: TGTGCCAGCAGCTTAGCGGTTACAGCCGGGGATTATGGCTACACCTTC. Protein: CASSLAVTAGDYGYTF.

The J gene is TRBJ2-7, the V gene TRBV27; 8 bases are a match to TRBD1. Germline V gene sequence: CDR1 MNHEY, CDR2 SMNVEV (reference sequence). CDR3 length: 15 amino acids. The J segment lost 0 bases and the V segment lost 5 bases, leaving 6 bases of the junction unmatched. CDR3 coding DNA: TGTGCCAGCAGTCGACAGGGGTTACCCTCCTACGAGCAGTACTTC. Translated: CASSRQGLPSYEQYF.

This chain links TRBV19 with TRBJ1-6; 7 bases align to TRBD1. This CDR3 region has 15 residues. Germline V gene lookup returns CDR1 LNHDA and CDR2 SQIVND (reference sequence). Trimming at V came to 7 bases and at J to 0 bases, leaving 3 bases not matched to a gene. CDR3 in amino acids: CASTDRSSYNSPLHF. The CDR3, as DNA: TGTGCCAGTACGGACAGGAGCTCCTATAATTCACCCCTCCACTTT.

The CDR3 nucleotides are TGTGCCAGCAGCCATAGGTGGACTAGCGGACAAGAGACCCAGTACTTC. This sequence encodes CASSHRWTSGQETQYF. This chain uses TRBV14 with TRBJ2-5; 10 bases line up with TRBD2. The CDR3 loop spans 16 amino acids. Germline trimming cut 3 bases from V and 2 bases from J; bases unmatched to any gene: 6. Germline V gives CDR1 SGHDN, CDR2 FVKESK.

The chain combines TRBV25-1 with TRBJ1-6, with a possible D match to TRBD1 (5 bases). V lost 6 bases, J lost 13 bases, and 19 bases lay in between. The CDR3 is 14 residues long. Germline-derived CDR1 and CDR2 are MGHDK and SYGVNS. The CDR3 sequence: CASSPLGEATPLHF. The CDR3 DNA follows: TGTGCCAGCAGCCCCTTGGGGGAGGCTACCCCCCTCCACTTT. Looking up the rest from reference TRBV25-1 and TRBJ1-6 gives the full variable domain: EADIYQTPRYLVIGTGKKITLECSQTMGHDKMYWYQQDPGMELHLIHYSYGVNSTEKGDLSSESTVSRIRTEHFPLTLESARPSHTSQYLCASSPLGEATPLHFGNGTRLTVT.

A remark on this clone: At the DNA level, this CDR3 is encoded by other sequences in the same sample as well. The rearrangement uses TRBV5-1 and TRBJ1-2; TRBD1 matches 7 bases. The CDR3 spans 13 residues. V gave up 4 bases and J gave up 7 bases; unmatched junction bases: 7. The V gene's germline CDR1 is SGHRS and CDR2 YFSETQ. Written as DNA, the CDR3 is TGCGCCAGCAGCCCGAGACAGGGTTTTGGCTACACCTTC. It encodes CASSPRQGFGYTF. Full variable domain (missing parts from reference TRBV5-1 and TRBJ1-2): KAGVTQTPRYLIKTRGQQVTLSCSPISGHRSVSWYQQTPGQGLQFLFEYFSETQRNKGNFPGRFSGRQFSNSRSEMNVSTLELGDSALYLCASSPRQGFGYTFGSGTRLTVV.

This clone was seen only once. The chain recombines TRBV18 with TRBJ1-4, with 9 bases aligning to TRBD1. The CDR3 is 15 residues long. CDR1 and CDR2 from the germline V gene are KGHSH and LQKENI. Unmatched junction bases numbered 10, after V lost 6 bases and J lost 8 bases. For the CDR3, the DNA is TGTGCCAGCTCCCCCGGACAGGGGTTGTTGGAAAAACTGTTTTTT. Its translation: CASSPGQGLLEKLFF.

The CDR3 DNA sequence: TGTGCCAGCAGCCAAGGAGAGGACAGGGTGTACTTAGGCTACACCTTC. It specifies CASSQGEDRVYLGYTF. The genes are TRBV4-2 and TRBJ1-2; 8 bases are a match to TRBD1. The CDR3 has 16 amino acids. The V gene end was trimmed by 1 base and the J gene end by 8 bases; junction bases not matched to a gene: 12. CDR1 is LGHNA, CDR2 YNFKEQ, per germline.

The chain combines TRBV13 with TRBJ2-7; 7 bases line up with TRBD1. The germline gives CDR1 PRHDT, CDR2 FYEKMQ (reference sequence). The CDR3 runs to 13 residues. With 4 bases clipped from V and 7 bases from J, the junction kept 7 bases outside the gene matches. CDR3 sequence (DNA): TGTGCCAGCAGCTATTTGGAACAGGGGGAGCAGTACTTC. Protein: CASSYLEQGEQYF.

At least ten counts were recorded for this clone. The chain is built from TRBV27 and TRBJ2-1, with 7 bases lining up with TRBD1. The CDR3 spans 15 residues. Germline CDR1 is MNHEY and CDR2 is SMNVEV (reference sequence). V shed 5 bases and J 4 bases; nucleotides not matched to a gene: 8. CDR3 region: CASSPYDREYNEQFF. The CDR3 nucleotides are TGTGCCAGCAGTCCCTACGACAGGGAATACAATGAGCAGTTCTTC.

The chain is built from TRBV4-2 and TRBJ1-2; no clear D. V lost 2 bases, J lost 7 bases, and 11 bases lay in between. CDR1 and CDR2 from the germline V gene are LGHNA and YNFKEQ. CDR3 length: 13 residues. CDR3 coding DNA: TGTGCCAGCAGCCAACCCCGGTTAAGTGGCTACACCTTC. Protein: CASSQPRLSGYTF.

The chain combines TRBV28 with TRBJ1-1; D may be TRBD1 (5 bases). V lost 7 bases, J lost 11 bases, and 26 bases lay in between. CDR3 size: 15 residues. CDR1 and CDR2 (germline): MDHEN, SYDVKM. The CDR3 is CASTTPAGKGLDAFF. The CDR3 DNA follows: TGTGCCAGCACTACCCCAGCCGGGAAGGGACTAGATGCTTTCTTT.

The chain employs TRBV5-6 and TRBJ1-6, with TRBD1 matching over 8 bases. The CDR3 is 15 residues long. Per the germline V gene, CDR1 is SGHDT and CDR2 is YYEEEE. V was pared by 3 bases and J by 7 bases, with 6 bases of the junction left unmatched. Written as DNA, the CDR3 is TGTGCCAGCAGCTCGGGACAGGTGGTAAATTCACCCCTCCACTTT. This gives the protein CASSSGQVVNSPLHF.

The chain employs TRBV5-4 and TRBJ2-3, with D possibly matching TRBD2 (5 bases). This CDR3 has 14 residues. Trimming took off 1 base at V and 3 bases at J, with 9 bases between the two ends. The germline CDR1 and CDR2 sequences are SGHNT and YYREEE (reference sequence). The CDR3: CASSLRGSTDTQYF. The CDR3 region has the DNA TGTGCCAGCAGCTTGCGAGGGAGTACAGATACGCAGTATTTT.

The chain's CDR3 is CASSKVMGGIPQPQHF. CDR3 DNA sequence: TGTGCCAGCAGCAAAGTGATGGGAGGAATCCCTCAGCCCCAGCATTTT. The chain recombines TRBV21-1 with TRBJ1-5. TRBV21-1 is shown as a pseudogene. The CDR3 totals 16 residues.

This clone was picked up one time. The chain links TRBV20-1 to TRBJ1-1, with D perhaps TRBD1 (6 bases). The CDR3 extends over 14 amino acids. Germline CDR1 DFQATT, CDR2 SNEGSKA (reference sequence). V was trimmed by 3 bases and J by 1 base, leaving 12 bases between them. CDR3 in amino acids: CSASRQGRNTEAFF. For the CDR3, the DNA is TGCAGTGCTAGTCGCCAGGGGAGGAACACTGAAGCTTTCTTT.

V is TRBV2 and J is TRBJ2-2; 7 nucleotides align to TRBD1. V lost 10 bases, J lost 4 bases, and 6 bases stayed unmatched. Germline V gives CDR1 SNHLY, CDR2 FYNNEI. The CDR3 totals 13 residues. The CDR3 sequence: CATRDSITGELFF. Here the CDR3 DNA reads TGTGCCACACGGGACAGTATCACCGGGGAGCTGTTTTTT. Looking up the rest from reference TRBV2 and TRBJ2-2 gives the full variable domain: EPEVTQTPSHQVTQMGQEVILRCVPISNHLYFYWYRQILGQKVEFLVSFYNNEISEKSEIFDDQFSVERPDGSNFTLKIRSTKLEDSAMYFCATRDSITGELFFGEGSRLTVL.

J is TRBJ2-1 and V is TRBV5-1; TRBD1 matches 7 bases. The CDR3 covers 15 residues. The V segment lost 0 bases and the J segment 10 bases; nucleotides outside the gene matches: 10. CDR1 is SGHRS and CDR2 is YFSETQ in the germline V gene. CDR3 sequence reads: CASSLADRALVEQFF. In DNA form, the CDR3 reads TGCGCCAGCAGCTTGGCTGACAGGGCCCTCGTGGAGCAGTTCTTC. Full variable domain (missing parts from reference TRBV5-1 and TRBJ2-1): KAGVTQTPRYLIKTRGQQVTLSCSPISGHRSVSWYQQTPGQGLQFLFEYFSETQRNKGNFPGRFSGRQFSNSRSEMNVSTLELGDSALYLCASSLADRALVEQFFGPGTRLTVL.

The chain links TRBV19 to TRBJ1-5; D possibly corresponds to TRBD1 (5 bases). The CDR3 is 14 amino acids. The V gene lost 3 bases and the J gene lost 6 bases, with 12 bases spanning the gap. Germline V gene sequence: CDR1 LNHDA, CDR2 SQIVND (reference sequence). The CDR3 sequence: CASSIRREGQPQHF. In DNA, the CDR3 is TGTGCCAGTAGTATCCGCAGGGAAGGTCAGCCCCAGCATTTT. Variable domain in full (rest from reference TRBV19 and TRBJ1-5): DGGITQSPKYLFRKEGQNVTLSCEQNLNHDAMYWYRQDPGQGLRLIYYSQIVNDFQKGDIAEGYSVSREKKESFPLTVTSAQKNPTAFYLCASSIRREGQPQHFGDGTRLSIL.